The clone carrying this TCR beta chain was seen ten or more times. The CDR3 sequence is 17 residues long. The V end lost 6 bases, the J end lost 2 bases, and 23 bases lay between the germline ends. Germline CDR1 KGHSH, CDR2 LQKENI. These data are taken from a study of human T cells and chemical hapten exposure. Library preparation tagged each individual cDNA molecule with a unique molecular identifier. One entry per CDR3 protein, called by TCRdb with MiXCR from the RACE reads. The table lists fewer than 100,000 distinct CDR3 sequences, over 7.5% of them singletons, with about 2% in the top ten. Documented time point: patch test 2, 6 weeks after DPC sensitization. This sample's treatment: therapeutic diphenylcyclopropenone sensitization with weekly scalp DPC.

This rearrangement joins TRBV18 to TRBJ2-7; the D gene is possibly TRBD2 (5 bases). The sample consisted of whole blood, taken in connection with sensitization to the hapten diphenylcyclopropenone (DPC). The TCR sequence derives from a woman in her 40s with alopecia areata. Some clones in this sample may be carry-over from other donors' samples. The CDR3 DNA reads TGTGCCAGCTCCCCGGGGTTTATCGGCGGCCTTCCCTACGAGCAGTACTTC. Translation gives CASSPGFIGGLPYEQYF.